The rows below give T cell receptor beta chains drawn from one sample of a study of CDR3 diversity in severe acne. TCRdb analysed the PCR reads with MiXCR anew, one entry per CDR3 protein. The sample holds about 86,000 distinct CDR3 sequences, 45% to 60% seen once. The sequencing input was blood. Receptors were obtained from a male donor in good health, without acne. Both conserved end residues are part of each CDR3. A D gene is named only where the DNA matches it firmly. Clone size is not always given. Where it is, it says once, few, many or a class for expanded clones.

cdr3_aa: CASSLARGNTEAFF; cdr3_nt: TGTGCCAGCAGCTTAGCCAGGGGGAACACTGAAGCTTTCTTT; clone_size: many; cdr3_length: 14; v_call: TRBV7-6; d_call: .; j_call: TRBJ1-1
cdr3_aa: CASSLQGAISYEQYF; cdr3_nt: TGTGCCAGCAGCTTACAGGGGGCCATCTCCTACGAGCAGTACTTC; clone_size: few; cdr3_length: 15; v_call: TRBV7-9; d_call: TRBD1; j_call: TRBJ2-7
cdr3_aa: CSAAGTSGMYEQYF; cdr3_nt: TGCAGTGCCGCCGGGACTAGCGGGATGTACGAGCAGTACTTC; clone_size: once; cdr3_length: 14; v_call: TRBV20-1; d_call: TRBD2; j_call: TRBJ2-7
cdr3_aa: CASSEYTSGRAWGDTQYF; cdr3_nt: TGTGCCAGCAGTGAATACACTAGCGGGAGGGCGTGGGGAGATACGCAGTATTTT; clone_size: .; cdr3_length: 18; v_call: TRBV25-1; d_call: TRBD2; j_call: TRBJ2-3
cdr3_aa: CASSWTGRGYGYTF; cdr3_nt: TGTGCCAGCAGCTGGACAGGTCGAGGCTATGGCTACACCTTC; clone_size: .; cdr3_length: 14; v_call: TRBV2; d_call: TRBD1; j_call: TRBJ1-2
cdr3_aa: CASSQVGVGAYEQYF; cdr3_nt: TGTGCCAGCAGCCAAGTGGGGGTAGGAGCCTACGAGCAGTACTTC; clone_size: many; cdr3_length: 15; v_call: TRBV14; d_call: .; j_call: TRBJ2-7
cdr3_aa: CASSSQGTGETQYF; cdr3_nt: TGTGCTAGCAGCTCCCAGGGTACCGGGGAGACCCAGTACTTC; clone_size: .; cdr3_length: 14; v_call: TRBV7-7; d_call: .; j_call: TRBJ2-5
cdr3_aa: CASSGPDRTDGEAFF; cdr3_nt: TGTGCCAGCAGTGGCCCGGACAGGACGGACGGTGAAGCTTTCTTT; clone_size: many; cdr3_length: 15; v_call: TRBV25-1; d_call: TRBD1; j_call: TRBJ1-1
cdr3_aa: CSVDIETAGMVEQYF; cdr3_nt: TGCAGCGTTGATATAGAGACGGCCGGGATGGTCGAGCAGTACTTC; clone_size: .; cdr3_length: 15; v_call: TRBV29-1; d_call: .; j_call: TRBJ2-7
cdr3_aa: CASSKGSLDYGYTF; cdr3_nt: TGTGCCAGCAGTAAGGGGTCCCTTGACTATGGCTACACCTTC; clone_size: many; cdr3_length: 14; v_call: TRBV6-1; d_call: .; j_call: TRBJ1-2
cdr3_aa: CASKSGQFNQPQHF; cdr3_nt: TGTGCCAGCAAGTCAGGACAGTTCAATCAGCCCCAGCATTTT; clone_size: few; cdr3_length: 14; v_call: TRBV19; d_call: .; j_call: TRBJ1-5
cdr3_aa: CASSTRTSNEQFF; cdr3_nt: TGCGCCAGCAGCACCCGGACTAGCAATGAGCAGTTCTTC; clone_size: .; cdr3_length: 13; v_call: TRBV5-1; d_call: TRBD2; j_call: TRBJ2-1
cdr3_aa: CASTRGYTEAFF; cdr3_nt: TGTGCCAGTACCAGGGGGTACACTGAAGCTTTCTTT; clone_size: .; cdr3_length: 12; v_call: TRBV28; d_call: TRBD1; j_call: TRBJ1-1
cdr3_aa: CASSAGGRTVAFF; cdr3_nt: TGTGCCAGCAGCGCCGGGGGAAGAACTGTGGCTTTCTTT; clone_size: many; cdr3_length: 13; v_call: TRBV9; d_call: .; j_call: TRBJ1-1
cdr3_aa: CASSALAGAVDTQYF; cdr3_nt: TGTGCCAGCAGCGCACTAGCGGGGGCTGTAGATACGCAGTATTTT; clone_size: .; cdr3_length: 15; v_call: TRBV7-9; d_call: TRBD2; j_call: TRBJ2-3
cdr3_aa: CASRAGTTNTEAFF; cdr3_nt: TGTGCCAGCAGGGCCGGGACAACCAACACTGAAGCTTTCTTT; clone_size: .; cdr3_length: 14; v_call: TRBV28; d_call: .; j_call: TRBJ1-1
cdr3_aa: CASSLALIAGGTDTQYF; cdr3_nt: TGTGCCAGCAGCTTAGCGCTCATAGCGGGAGGCACAGATACGCAGTATTTT; clone_size: .; cdr3_length: 17; v_call: TRBV7-6; d_call: TRBD2; j_call: TRBJ2-3
cdr3_aa: CASTPPGNGYTFGSGTQYF; cdr3_nt: .; clone_size: .; cdr3_length: 19; v_call: TRBV28; d_call: .; j_call: TRBJ2-5
cdr3_aa: CASSYFATPYEQYF; cdr3_nt: TGTGCCAGCAGTTACTTTGCGACGCCCTACGAGCAGTACTTC; clone_size: many; cdr3_length: 14; v_call: TRBV6-5; d_call: .; j_call: TRBJ2-7
cdr3_aa: CASSPPEDSYEQYF; cdr3_nt: TGTGCCAGCAGCCCACCGGAGGACTCCTACGAGCAGTACTTC; clone_size: many; cdr3_length: 14; v_call: TRBV5-6; d_call: .; j_call: TRBJ2-7
cdr3_aa: CAISEGTGSNQPQHF; cdr3_nt: TGTGCCATCAGTGAGGGGACAGGGAGCAATCAGCCCCAGCATTTT; clone_size: many; cdr3_length: 15; v_call: TRBV10-3; d_call: TRBD1; j_call: TRBJ1-5
cdr3_aa: CASSLATGREETQYF; cdr3_nt: TGCGCCAGCAGCTTGGCGACAGGGAGGGAAGAGACCCAGTACTTC; clone_size: .; cdr3_length: 15; v_call: TRBV5-1; d_call: .; j_call: TRBJ2-5
cdr3_aa: CASSELASGGHTDTQYF; cdr3_nt: TGTGCCAGCAGTGAATTGGCTAGCGGGGGCCACACAGATACGCAGTATTTT; clone_size: .; cdr3_length: 17; v_call: TRBV25-1; d_call: TRBD2; j_call: TRBJ2-3
cdr3_aa: CASSFGQGKTGNTIYF; cdr3_nt: TGTGCCAGCAGCTTCGGACAGGGTAAAACTGGAAACACCATATATTTT; clone_size: once; cdr3_length: 16; v_call: TRBV11-2; d_call: TRBD1; j_call: TRBJ1-3
cdr3_aa: CSAQPGQGWELFF; cdr3_nt: TGCAGTGCCCAACCGGGACAGGGTTGGGAGCTGTTTTTT; clone_size: .; cdr3_length: 13; v_call: TRBV20-1; d_call: TRBD1; j_call: TRBJ2-2
cdr3_aa: CASRYRFEQYF; cdr3_nt: TGTGCCAGCAGGTACAGATTCGAGCAGTACTTC; clone_size: .; cdr3_length: 11; v_call: TRBV10-3; d_call: .; j_call: TRBJ2-7
cdr3_aa: CASSPRVSSENTEAFF; cdr3_nt: TGTGCCAGCTCACCACGGGTGAGCAGTGAGAACACTGAAGCTTTCTTT; clone_size: few; cdr3_length: 16; v_call: TRBV18; d_call: .; j_call: TRBJ1-1
cdr3_aa: CAISGTGGSNQHQHF; cdr3_nt: TGTGCCATCAGTGGGACAGGGGGGAGCAATCAGCACCAGCATTTT; clone_size: .; cdr3_length: 15; v_call: TRBV10-3; d_call: TRBD1; j_call: TRBJ1-5
cdr3_aa: CSGRTGDTEAFF; cdr3_nt: TGCAGCGGGCGGACAGGCGACACTGAAGCTTTCTTT; clone_size: few; cdr3_length: 12; v_call: TRBV29-1; d_call: TRBD1; j_call: TRBJ1-1
cdr3_aa: CASSEEVRETQYF; cdr3_nt: TGTGCCAGCAGTGAGGAGGTCCGGGAGACCCAGTACTTC; clone_size: .; cdr3_length: 13; v_call: TRBV2; d_call: .; j_call: TRBJ2-5
cdr3_aa: CSAEMGTSNNQPQHF; cdr3_nt: TGCAGTGCGGAGATGGGAACGAGTAACAATCAGCCCCAGCATTTT; clone_size: .; cdr3_length: 15; v_call: TRBV20-1; d_call: .; j_call: TRBJ1-5
cdr3_aa: CSVFGQGAYEQYF; cdr3_nt: TGCAGCGTTTTTGGACAGGGTGCGTACGAGCAGTACTTC; clone_size: .; cdr3_length: 13; v_call: TRBV29-1; d_call: TRBD1; j_call: TRBJ2-7
cdr3_aa: CASSPQEGSGYEQYF; cdr3_nt: TGTGCCAGCAGCCCCCAAGAGGGCAGCGGATATGAGCAGTACTTC; clone_size: .; cdr3_length: 15; v_call: TRBV7-2; d_call: .; j_call: TRBJ2-7
cdr3_aa: CSADPGTSGDDNEQFF; cdr3_nt: TGCAGTGCTGATCCCGGGACTAGCGGGGATGACAATGAGCAGTTCTTC; clone_size: few; cdr3_length: 16; v_call: TRBV20-1; d_call: TRBD2; j_call: TRBJ2-1
cdr3_aa: CASSRPGTGDETQYF; cdr3_nt: TGTGCCAGCAGCCGTCCCGGGACAGGGGACGAGACCCAGTACTTC; clone_size: .; cdr3_length: 15; v_call: TRBV7-3; d_call: TRBD1; j_call: TRBJ2-5
cdr3_aa: CASSLPGGSSYEQYF; cdr3_nt: TGTGCCAGCAGCTTACCAGGGGGTAGCTCCTACGAGCAGTACTTC; clone_size: few; cdr3_length: 15; v_call: TRBV7-8; d_call: TRBD1; j_call: TRBJ2-7
cdr3_aa: CASSLVQGRGTPGYSPLHF; cdr3_nt: TGTGCCAGCAGCTTAGTTCAGGGTAGGGGAACACCGGGGTATTCACCCCTCCACTTT; clone_size: .; cdr3_length: 19; v_call: TRBV7-9; d_call: .; j_call: TRBJ1-6
cdr3_aa: CASSLAPGTGGYEQYF; cdr3_nt: TGTGCCAGCAGCTTAGCGCCAGGGACGGGGGGTTACGAGCAGTACTTC; clone_size: medium-sized; cdr3_length: 16; v_call: TRBV7-2; d_call: TRBD2; j_call: TRBJ2-7
cdr3_aa: CASSSRTLAGLGGRDQETQYF; cdr3_nt: TGTGCCAGCAGCTCCCGGACCTTAGCGGGGCTCGGGGGCCGTGACCAAGAGACCCAGTACTTC; clone_size: .; cdr3_length: 21; v_call: TRBV11-3; d_call: TRBD2; j_call: TRBJ2-5
cdr3_aa: CASSSRTLAGGQDDEQFF; cdr3_nt: TGTGCCAGCAGCTCCCGGACCTTAGCGGGAGGGCAGGACGATGAGCAGTTCTTC; clone_size: .; cdr3_length: 18; v_call: TRBV7-9; d_call: TRBD2; j_call: TRBJ2-1
cdr3_aa: CASSLVGVPLYEQYF; cdr3_nt: TGCGCCAGCAGCTTGGTGGGGGTGCCTCTTTACGAGCAGTACTTC; clone_size: .; cdr3_length: 15; v_call: TRBV5-1; d_call: .; j_call: TRBJ2-7
cdr3_aa: CASSNIWGTEAFF; cdr3_nt: TGTGCCAGTAGTAATATTTGGGGGACTGAAGCTTTCTTT; clone_size: .; cdr3_length: 13; v_call: TRBV19; d_call: .; j_call: TRBJ1-1
cdr3_aa: CASSVGSADEQYF; cdr3_nt: TGTGCCAGCAGCGTAGGAAGCGCCGACGAGCAGTACTTC; clone_size: many; cdr3_length: 13; v_call: TRBV9; d_call: .; j_call: TRBJ2-7
cdr3_aa: CSARDRELAGETQYF; cdr3_nt: TGCAGTGCTAGAGATAGGGAACTAGCGGGAGAGACCCAGTACTTC; clone_size: .; cdr3_length: 15; v_call: TRBV20-1; d_call: TRBD2; j_call: TRBJ2-5
cdr3_aa: CASSSDRDRGAEQYF; cdr3_nt: TGTGCCAGCAGCTCTGACCGGGACAGGGGGGCCGAGCAGTACTTC; clone_size: .; cdr3_length: 15; v_call: TRBV7-9; d_call: TRBD1; j_call: TRBJ2-7
cdr3_aa: CASRGSGRGEETQYF; cdr3_nt: TGTGCCAGCAGGGGTAGCGGGAGGGGAGAGGAGACCCAGTACTTC; clone_size: .; cdr3_length: 15; v_call: TRBV6-5; d_call: TRBD2; j_call: TRBJ2-5
cdr3_aa: CASSQLPTSGGAHNEQFF; cdr3_nt: TGCGCCAGCAGCCAACTGCCGACTAGCGGGGGGGCCCACAATGAGCAGTTCTTC; clone_size: many; cdr3_length: 18; v_call: TRBV4-1; d_call: TRBD2; j_call: TRBJ2-1
cdr3_aa: CASSYLGTGDGDTQYF; cdr3_nt: TGTGCCAGCAGTTACTTAGGGACAGGGGATGGAGATACGCAGTATTTT; clone_size: .; cdr3_length: 16; v_call: TRBV6-5; d_call: TRBD1; j_call: TRBJ2-3
cdr3_aa: CSVEGADYPYEQYF; cdr3_nt: TGCAGCGTTGAAGGGGCGGACTACCCCTACGAGCAGTACTTC; clone_size: .; cdr3_length: 14; v_call: TRBV29-1; d_call: .; j_call: TRBJ2-7
cdr3_aa: CSASPTGGIGPQHF; cdr3_nt: TGCAGTGCTAGCCCGACAGGGGGGATTGGGCCCCAGCATTTT; clone_size: .; cdr3_length: 14; v_call: TRBV20-1; d_call: TRBD1; j_call: TRBJ1-5
cdr3_aa: CASSLKWGLSTDTQYF; cdr3_nt: TGTGCCAGCAGTTTAAAATGGGGGTTGAGCACAGATACGCAGTATTTT; clone_size: many; cdr3_length: 16; v_call: TRBV27; d_call: .; j_call: TRBJ2-3
cdr3_aa: CASSLGPLTEAFF; cdr3_nt: TGTGCCAGCAGTTTAGGCCCTTTAACTGAAGCTTTCTTT; clone_size: many; cdr3_length: 13; v_call: TRBV27; d_call: .; j_call: TRBJ1-1
cdr3_aa: CASKGGVATDTQYF; cdr3_nt: TGTGCCAGCAAGGGGGGAGTAGCCACAGATACGCAGTATTTT; clone_size: .; cdr3_length: 14; v_call: TRBV2; d_call: .; j_call: TRBJ2-3
cdr3_aa: CSAPRLLAGRETQYF; cdr3_nt: TGCAGTGCACCTCGTTTACTAGCGGGCCGTGAGACCCAGTACTTC; clone_size: many; cdr3_length: 15; v_call: TRBV20-1; d_call: TRBD2; j_call: TRBJ2-5
cdr3_aa: CASSYPRLARGPETQYF; cdr3_nt: TGTGCCAGCAGTTACCCTCGCCTAGCGCGGGGCCCAGAGACCCAGTACTTC; clone_size: .; cdr3_length: 17; v_call: TRBV28; d_call: .; j_call: TRBJ2-5
cdr3_aa: CSVAQNYGYTF; cdr3_nt: TGCAGCGTTGCACAGAACTATGGCTACACCTTC; clone_size: .; cdr3_length: 11; v_call: TRBV29-1; d_call: .; j_call: TRBJ1-2
cdr3_aa: CASSLKIGGGTSYEQYF; cdr3_nt: TGTGCCAGCAGCTTGAAAATCGGGGGGGGGACCTCCTACGAGCAGTACTTC; clone_size: once; cdr3_length: 17; v_call: TRBV11-2; d_call: TRBD2; j_call: TRBJ2-7
cdr3_aa: CASSVLHNEQYF; cdr3_nt: TGTGCCAGCAGTGTACTCCACAATGAGCAGTATTTT; clone_size: .; cdr3_length: 12; v_call: TRBV25-1; d_call: .; j_call: TRBJ2-3